This T cell receptor beta chain emerged from a study of blood T cells in healthy people across ages (dated by TCRdb to between 2014 and 2017). As for the study more broadly: Template switching captured roughly one uniquely barcoded TCR beta cDNA molecule per two T cells in model experiments. The study measured age-related changes in TCR beta repertoire diversity using deep sequencing normalized with unique cDNA molecular identifiers. Donors were grouped into four age groups: young (average about 15 years), middle-aged (39), aged (approximately 58) and long-lived (over 80). For two donors (one aged 18 to 30 and one aged 80 or older), the study analyzed two additional independent replicas of 1 million unique cDNA reads from the same blood draw.

Points the paper makes about the study in general: The CMV infection status of donors was not known, potentially confounding age-related changes in expanded clonotypes. Observed TCR beta diversity per million T cells fell roughly linearly with age, and a significant reduction was already apparent by age roughly 40. The long-lived group showed more naive CD4+ T cells, fewer expanded clones and increased TCR diversity than the aged group, suggesting age selection. Estimates of total diversity from one million sequenced T cells were regarded as lower bounds and underestimates. The percentage of naive T cells measured by flow cytometry correlated strongly with observed TCR beta diversity. Since profiling was done on bulk unsorted PBMCs, naive and antigen-experienced compartments could not be conclusively compared.

About this clonotype: Which antigen it targets is not known. No base qualities exist here, and no much larger clone lies one base off it.

The donors were 40 or so Caucasian individuals from Russia, aged about 6 to 95 years, who were systemically healthy. Each donor gave approximately 9.3 milliliters of peripheral blood, collected into EDTA-treated Vacutainer tubes. Ficoll-Paque density-gradient centrifugation was used to isolate PBMCs, with at least 7 million per sample. Total RNA, at least 6 micrograms per sample, was extracted from PBMCs with Trizol reagent. For every donor, an aliquot of PBMCs went through flow cytometry to measure the percentages of naive CD45RAhigh/CD27high T cells. The cysteine opens and the phenylalanine closes a CDR3 of 12 amino acids. The read is trimmed to its CDR3 DNA, 36 bases read in frame from base 1. Trimming costs V 3 bases and J 8 bases, and their ends lie 8 bases apart. In the germline V gene, CDR1 corresponds to MDHEN and CDR2 to SYDVKM. The protocol used for the library was 5' RACE. Sequencing was performed on an Illumina HiSeq 2500. A second roughly 7 to 11 cycle PCR used a sample-barcoded 5' primer and a J-beta primer mix. Each TCR beta cDNA molecule received a unique molecular identifier from a template-switch 5' adaptor carrying 12 random nucleotides. Each sample yielded at least 3 million CDR3-containing paired-end reads. First-strand cDNA synthesis was performed from all RNA using the Mint cDNA synthesis kit, with priming by a TRBC-specific oligonucleotide. Following uracil-DNA glycosylase treatment, a first 18-cycle PCR with universal primers M1SS and BC2_uni_R was performed on all cDNA. For the original study's pipeline: For normalization, 1 million high-quality reads were randomly selected from each sample, with every read carrying a distinct molecular identifier. Reads with shared molecular identifiers were discarded instead of being binned into consensus sequences. MiTCR, set to a Q25 quality threshold and the strictest error-elimination algorithm, was used for CDR3 identification, clonotype clustering and error correction. A nonparametric unseen species model with Euler transformation was used to estimate a lower bound on total TCR beta diversity. The public reads were run again by TCRdb, first through fastp at Q25 and then through MiXCR, and only productive beta chains were kept. Every entry covers one CDR3 protein and lists the most common genes and DNA from its rows. What appears here as the V and J calls and clone size reflects TCRdb's work, not the paper's. The table for this sample lists fewer than 800,000 distinct CDR3 sequences; about 25% of them were counted only once. The ten largest clones add up to roughly a tenth of the sample.

These data also featured in a second study, about T cells of mothers and their children. As that second study puts it: Nine systemically healthy Caucasian individuals, comprising three mothers and their six children, were included as donors. cDNA synthesis consumed the entire amount of extracted RNA, loaded at around 1.5 ug RNA in each 15 ul reaction. In the second PCR, the M1S primer added sample barcodes and 2-4 random nucleotides. Over 9 million TCR beta CDR3 reads came from each mother, compared with some 3.1 million reads from each child. Thymic selection similarly shapes TCR recombination output in related and unrelated pairs, with minor effect from inherited differences. Related mother-child pairs always showed normalized repertoire overlap that was slightly higher than in unrelated mother-child pairs, though the difference was never significant. No persistent microchimeric T cell clones were detected, at a sensitivity of roughly 96 clones per million clonotypes. Deep NGS was used in the study to compare the TCR beta repertoires of mothers and children and to look for features that separate related mother-child pairs from unrelated individuals. The mean age was about 38 +/- 4 years for the mothers and about 12 +/- 4 years for the children. After adapter ligation was performed with NEBNext reagents, the libraries were sequenced on an Illumina HiSeq 2000 with 100+100 nt paired-end reads. To avoid cross-contamination, the mother libraries and the child libraries were prepared a month apart and sequenced in separate runs. For each donor, between about 500,000 and 2,000,000 distinct TCR beta clonotypes were identified. Naive TCR beta clonotypes were estimated from low-frequency clonotypes matched to each donor's FACS-determined naive share, without sorting.

This receptor was obtained from a boy aged 5-17 years in good health. Specimen: blood. The sequence links TRBV28 to TRBJ2-4; TRBD2 is perhaps the D gene, given 5 matching bases. The CDR3 amino acid sequence is: CASSFLRDIQYF. DNA sequence: TGTGCCAGCAGTTTTTTGAGGGACATTCAGTACTTC.